This T cell receptor beta chain originates from a study of T and B cells in COVID-19 patients. Study outcomes and limitations: There were some 2,300 TCR clusters exclusive to the recovered cohort, around 32 with low generation probability. Patients with COVID-19 reportedly showed strongly skewed T cell receptor beta variable and joining gene usage. Sorted SARS-CoV-2-responsive or tetramer+ T cells and CD4+, regulatory and CD8+ subsets were not yet sequenced.

Germline V gene data show CDR1 as MNHEY and CDR2 as SMNVEV (reference sequence). J was trimmed by 3 bases and V by 3 bases; bases with no gene match: 6. The CDR3 loop spans 16 amino acids. On this clonotype itself: Its antigen is undetermined.

TRB rearrangements were amplified by multiplex PCR with BIOMED2 TRB-A/B primers. TCRdb used MiXCR to reprocess the multiplex PCR reads, holding one entry per CDR3 protein. The data contain 20,000 or so distinct CDR3 sequences, approximately 29% of them seen just once; the ten biggest clones take up roughly 2.8%. Blood genomic DNA input for TRB amplification was about 240-550 ng. Sequencing was performed on blood. J is TRBJ2-2 and V is TRBV27; 8 nucleotides line up with TRBD1. This TCR was sampled from a human donor who had recovered from COVID-19. The CDR3 nucleotides read TGTGCCAGCAGTTTTAAGACAGGGGTCGACACCGGGGAGCTGTTTTTT. Its translation is CASSFKTGVDTGELFF.